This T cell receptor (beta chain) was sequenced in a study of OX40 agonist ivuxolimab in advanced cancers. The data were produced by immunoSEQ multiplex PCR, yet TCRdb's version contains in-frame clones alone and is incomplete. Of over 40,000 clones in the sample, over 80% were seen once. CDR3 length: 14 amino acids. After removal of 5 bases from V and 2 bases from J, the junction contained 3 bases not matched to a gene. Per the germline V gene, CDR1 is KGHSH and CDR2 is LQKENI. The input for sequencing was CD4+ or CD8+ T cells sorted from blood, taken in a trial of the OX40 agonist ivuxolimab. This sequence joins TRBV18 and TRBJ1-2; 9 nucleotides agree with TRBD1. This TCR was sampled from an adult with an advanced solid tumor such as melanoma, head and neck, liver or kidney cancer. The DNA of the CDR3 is TGTGCCAGCTCAACGGGGACAGGGAACTATGGCTACACCTTC. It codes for CASSTGTGNYGYTF.